The rows below give T cell receptor beta chains drawn from one sample of a study of cytomegalovirus exposure and HLA in healthy donors. Profiling relied on immunoSEQ multiplex PCR, and the TCRdb table lists in-frame clones only, not all of them. Among about 120,000 clones, roughly 65% were seen once, and the ten largest hold 10%. The specimen was PBMCs. The receptor set was obtained from a man aged 40-49 years in good health and CMV-seropositive. Both conserved end residues are part of each CDR3. A D gene is named only where the DNA matches it firmly. Some rows have no size entry. The others give once, few or many, or a class for an expanded clone.

clone_size d_call j_call v_call cdr3_aa cdr3_nt
. . TRBJ1-6 TRBV28 CATKPGTLHNSPLHF TGTGCCACTAAACCCGGGACACTCCATAATTCACCCCTCCACTTT
. TRBD1 TRBJ2-4 TRBV7-9 CASSFGGDRGYIQYF TGTGCCAGCAGCTTTGGGGGGGACAGGGGGTACATTCAGTACTTC
once TRBD2 TRBJ2-3 TRBV5-1 CASSLGAGLSTDTQYF TGCGCCAGCAGCTTGGGAGCGGGGCTTTCCACAGATACGCAGTATTTT
. TRBD2 TRBJ2-3 TRBV2 CASSDGGGSTDTQYF TGTGCCAGCAGTGACGGCGGGGGAAGCACAGATACGCAGTATTTT
few . TRBJ1-1 TRBV10-2 CASRTTGRTEAFF TGCGCCAGCAGGACCACAGGGCGGACTGAAGCTTTCTTT
. TRBD1 TRBJ2-1 TRBV5-6 CASSLNRGRFGTYNEQFF TGTGCCAGCAGCCTAAACAGGGGTCGTTTTGGGACCTACAATGAGCAGTTCTTC
. TRBD1 TRBJ1-6 TRBV25-1 CASSAGTGTSSPLHF TGTGCCAGCAGTGCCGGGACAGGGACATCATCACCCCTCCACTTT
. TRBD1 TRBJ2-6 TRBV18 CASSPQDRGSGANVLTF TGTGCCAGCTCACCACAGGACAGGGGTTCTGGGGCCAACGTCCTGACTTTC
. TRBD2 TRBJ2-1 TRBV4-3 CASSQDASGRVGRYRGNEQFF TGCGCCAGCAGCCAAGACGCTAGCGGGAGGGTGGGGCGGTACAGGGGCAATGAGCAGTTCTTC
. TRBD1 TRBJ1-5 TRBV19 CASRGQGVQPQHF TGTGCCAGTAGGGGACAGGGGGTTCAGCCCCAGCATTTT